The T cell receptor (beta chain) under discussion was sequenced for a study of blood T cell repertoires in COVID-19. Study information: The analysed material was cDNA or gDNA that came from T cells, B-cell-depleted T cells, or PBMCs.

This clone occurred a few times. The CDR3 extends over 11 amino acids. V gave up 7 bases and J gave up 3 bases, with 6 bases separating them. The germline V gene encodes CDR1 MDHEN and CDR2 SYDVKM. Original handling: Amplification from reference gene primers served as the basis for estimated nucleated cell counts. Sequencing was performed with immunoSEQ multiplex PCR; in TCRdb, only in-frame clones are kept and a portion is missing. D and trimming come from the DNA, and the V and J calls and clone size come from that table. This repertoire shows approximately 160,000 clones, approximately 80% found once; its top ten account for 8.1%.

The specimen sequenced was peripheral blood. The chain combines TRBV28 with TRBJ1-1, with D uncertain. The TCR comes from a man in his sixties with acute or convalescent COVID-19. The CDR3 DNA follows: TGTGCCAGCACCCTCGACACTGAAGCTTTCTTT. It specifies CASTLDTEAFF.